Below, 29 T cell receptor beta chains from the same sample are listed, as sequenced in a study of human T cells and chemical hapten exposure. The library gave individual cDNA molecules unique molecular identifiers. MiXCR was run by TCRdb on the reads, yielding one entry per CDR3 protein. The table has about 120,000 distinct CDR3 sequences, 8.5% to 9% seen once. Unfractionated whole blood yielded total RNA. The source material was whole blood. The receptors stem from a human donor in good health. Some clones in this sample may be carry-over from other donors' samples.

This clonotype was seen at least ten times. This chain links TRBV7-9 with TRBJ2-2; TRBD1 matches at 9 bases. The CDR3 sequence is 15 residues long. Germline lookup yields CDR1 SEHNR and CDR2 FQNEAQ (reference sequence). V was clipped by 3 bases and J by 5 bases; unmatched bases: 4. This CDR3 is CASSFRTGDTGELFF. For the CDR3, the DNA is TGTGCCAGCAGCTTTCGGACAGGGGATACCGGGGAGCTGTTTTTT. Full variable domain (rest looked up from reference TRBV7-9 and TRBJ2-2): DTGVSQNPRHKITKRGQNVTFRCDPISEHNRLYWYRQTLGQGPEFLTYFQNEAQLEKSRLLSDRFSAERPKGSFSTLEIQRTEQGDSAMYLCASSFRTGDTGELFFGEGSRLTVL.

This clonotype was observed a handful of times. The genes are TRBV29-1 and TRBJ2-7; D possibly corresponds to TRBD2 (6 bases). This CDR3 region has 13 residues. The germline V and J ends were trimmed by 1 base and 3 bases, with 10 bases remaining between them. CDR1 is SQVTM and CDR2 is ANQGSEA in the germline V gene. In nucleotides, the CDR3 is TGCAGCGTTGAAGGTGGGGGGATCTACGAGCAGTACTTC. Residues: CSVEGGGIYEQYF.

This clonotype was counted ten times or more. V usage is TRBV7-9 and J usage is TRBJ1-1; D is undetermined. The CDR3 has 14 residues. Trimming shortened V by 5 bases and J by 3 bases, and 13 bases separated the two germline ends. The V gene's germline CDR1 is SEHNR and CDR2 FQNEAQ (reference sequence). The DNA of the CDR3 is TGTGCCAGCAGCCTAGAACAGTTTGACACTGAAGCTTTCTTT. It encodes CASSLEQFDTEAFF. The whole variable domain, filled in from reference TRBV7-9 and TRBJ1-1, reads DTGVSQNPRHKITKRGQNVTFRCDPISEHNRLYWYRQTLGQGPEFLTYFQNEAQLEKSRLLSDRFSAERPKGSFSTLEIQRTEQGDSAMYLCASSLEQFDTEAFFGQGTRLTVV.

The chain joins TRBV4-3 to TRBJ2-4; 12 bases match TRBD2. The CDR3 extends over 16 amino acids. CDR1 is LGHNA and CDR2 is YSLEER in the germline V gene. With V trimmed by 4 bases and J by 7 bases, 8 bases remained unmatched. DNA of the CDR3: TGCGCCAGCAGCCGCAGTGCCGGACTAGCGGGGAACATTCAGTACTTC. Translated: CASSRSAGLAGNIQYF.

The chain has TRBV14 and TRBJ2-1; D gene unclear. CDR1 is SGHDN, CDR2 FVKESK, per germline. This CDR3 region has 14 residues. Deletions cut 4 bases from V and 2 bases from J, with 9 bases between. The CDR3 coding sequence is TGTGCCAGCAGCCCGGTGACGGCCTACAATGAGCAGTTCTTC. Translation: CASSPVTAYNEQFF.

This clonotype occurred many times. The chain carries TRBV5-1 and TRBJ1-1, with D possibly matching TRBD1 (6 bases). This CDR3 is 15 amino acids long. Trimming removed 0 bases from V and 1 base from J, with 10 bases in between. Germline V gives CDR1 SGHRS, CDR2 YFSETQ. For the CDR3, the DNA is TGCGCCAGCAGCTTGGGCGACAGGACGAACACTGAAGCTTTCTTT. Translation gives CASSLGDRTNTEAFF. Variable domain in full (rest from reference TRBV5-1 and TRBJ1-1): KAGVTQTPRYLIKTRGQQVTLSCSPISGHRSVSWYQQTPGQGLQFLFEYFSETQRNKGNFPGRFSGRQFSNSRSEMNVSTLELGDSALYLCASSLGDRTNTEAFFGQGTRLTVV.

This clonotype showed up many times. The chain combines TRBV2 with TRBJ2-2, with 10 bases lining up with TRBD2. This CDR3 has 16 residues. The V and J ends lost 7 bases and 1 base, in that order; junction bases with no gene match: 6. CDR1 and CDR2 (germline): SNHLY, FYNNEI. The CDR3 DNA is TGTGCCAGCACCCGGGGACTAGCGCGGAACACCGGGGAGCTGTTTTTT. It translates to CASTRGLARNTGELFF. The complete variable domain, with remaining parts taken from reference TRBV2 and TRBJ2-2, reads EPEVTQTPSHQVTQMGQEVILRCVPISNHLYFYWYRQILGQKVEFLVSFYNNEISEKSEIFDDQFSVERPDGSNFTLKIRSTKLEDSAMYFCASTRGLARNTGELFFGEGSRLTVL.

This chain links TRBV6-5 with TRBJ2-6; D is ambiguous. CDR3 size: 15 residues. Germline CDR1 MNHEY, CDR2 SVGAGI. Trimming stripped 4 bases from V and 1 base from J, with 8 bases between. For the CDR3, the DNA is TGTGCCAGCAGTTTGAAGGCTTCTGGGGCCAACGTCCTGACTTTC. It translates to CASSLKASGANVLTF.

V usage is TRBV9 and J usage is TRBJ2-1; 9 bases match TRBD1. This CDR3 comprises 14 residues. V lost 7 bases and J lost 10; bases outside the gene matches: 12. Germline-derived CDR1 and CDR2 are SGDLS and YYNGEE. The CDR3 sequence is CASGPGTGMGEQFF. Here the CDR3 DNA reads TGTGCCAGCGGACCCGGGACAGGGATGGGAGAGCAGTTCTTC. The full variable domain, rest sourced from reference TRBV9 and TRBJ2-1, is DSGVTQTPKHLITATGQRVTLRCSPRSGDLSVYWYQQSLDQGLQFLIQYYNGEERAKGNILERFSAQQFPDLHSELNLSSLELGDSALYFCASGPGTGMGEQFFGPGTRLTVL.

The chain employs TRBV7-9 and TRBJ1-1; 8 bases align to TRBD1. V lost 6 bases, J lost 7 bases, and 25 bases stayed unmatched. Germline CDR1 SEHNR, CDR2 FQNEAQ (reference sequence). The CDR3 is 19 amino acids. CDR3 region: CASRLGRVQGARMDGEAFF. Here the CDR3 DNA reads TGTGCCAGCAGACTCGGAAGGGTTCAGGGGGCCCGTATGGACGGTGAAGCTTTCTTT.

This clonotype was observed at least ten times. The V gene is TRBV6-5, the J gene TRBJ1-5, with D perhaps matching TRBD1 (5 bases). The V and J ends lost 10 bases and 0 bases respectively, with 13 bases between them. Germline V gene lookup returns CDR1 MNHEY and CDR2 SVGAGI. The CDR3 has 14 residues. The CDR3 sequence: CATRGDGSNQPQHF. The CDR3 coding sequence is TGTGCCACCCGCGGGGACGGTAGCAATCAGCCCCAGCATTTT.

At least ten counts were recorded for this clonotype. The chain carries TRBV12-3 or TRBV12-4 and TRBJ1-5; the D gene is possibly TRBD1 (6 bases). Trimming removed 2 bases from V and 7 bases from J, with 12 bases in between. This CDR3 has 14 residues. CDR3 bases: TGTGCCAGCAGTTTAAGGGGGGGATGGCAGCCCCAGCATTTT. Translation gives CASSLRGGWQPQHF.

This clonotype was counted a few times. CDR3 sequence: CSARDQGVTEAFF. CDR3 bases: TGCAGTGCTAGGGATCAGGGAGTTACTGAAGCTTTCTTT. V and J are TRBV20-1 and TRBJ1-1; D perhaps matches TRBD1 (5 bases). The CDR3 contains 13 residues. V was shortened by 3 bases and J by 5 bases, with 13 bases between the two germline ends. The germline CDR1 and CDR2 sequences are DFQATT and SNEGSKA (reference sequence).

This chain joins TRBV5-1 and TRBJ1-1; D possibly corresponds to TRBD1 (5 bases). The CDR3 is 14 amino acids. Trimming shortened V by 4 bases and J by 0 bases, and 10 bases separated the two germline ends. The germline V gene encodes CDR1 SGHRS and CDR2 YFSETQ. CDR3 nucleotide sequence: TGCGCCAGCAGCGGGGGACCGATGAACACTGAAGCTTTCTTT. This translates into CASSGGPMNTEAFF.

This clonotype was detected ten times or more. CDR3 sequence (DNA): TGTGCCAGCGGGAGGGACGGGGGATGGGACACTGAAGCTTTCTTT. Amino acids: CASGRDGGWDTEAFF. The genes are TRBV6-5 and TRBJ1-1; D might be TRBD1 (5 bases). The germline V and J ends were trimmed by 8 bases and 3 bases, with 19 bases remaining between them. The germline gives CDR1 MNHEY, CDR2 SVGAGI. The CDR3 loop spans 15 amino acids.

This clonotype was seen at least ten times. The chain combines TRBV7-6 with TRBJ2-3, with D perhaps TRBD2 (6 bases). Germline CDR1 and CDR2: SGHVS and FNYEAQ. The length of the CDR3 is 15 residues. V was trimmed by 4 bases and J by 8 bases, leaving 19 bases between them. The CDR3 coding sequence is TGTGCCAGCAGCTCCTTCCCGGGAGAGGGCCCTACGCAGTATTTT. It specifies CASSSFPGEGPTQYF.

This clonotype came up a few times. The V and J genes are TRBV25-1 and TRBJ2-5, with 12 bases aligning to TRBD2. The V gene's germline CDR1 is MGHDK and CDR2 SYGVNS. Trimming removed 3 bases from V and 6 bases from J; junction bases left unmatched: 8. There are 16 residues in the CDR3. The CDR3 DNA is TGTGCCAGCAGTGAGGGAACTAGCGGGAGGATGAAGACCCAGTACTTC. This codes for CASSEGTSGRMKTQYF.

This chain links TRBV15 with TRBJ2-7, with D perhaps being TRBD1 or TRBD2 (5 bases each). V shed 5 bases and J shed 6 bases, with 14 bases lying between them. CDR1 is LNHNV, CDR2 YYDKDF, per germline (reference sequence). There are 13 residues in the CDR3. CDR3 protein: CATSPRERREQYF. The CDR3 DNA is TGTGCCACCAGCCCCAGGGAGCGCCGCGAGCAGTACTTC. The full variable domain, rest sourced from reference TRBV15 and TRBJ2-7, is DAMVIQNPRYQVTQFGKPVTLSCSQTLNHNVMYWYQQKSSQAPKLLFHYYDKDFNNEADTPDNFQSRRPNTSFCFLDIRSPGLGDTAMYLCATSPRERREQYFGPGTRLTVT.

This sequence joins TRBV12-3 or TRBV12-4 and TRBJ2-7; weak D call: TRBD2 (6 bases). V lost 6 bases, J lost 2 bases, and 14 bases lay in between. CDR3 size: 14 residues. CDR3 bases: TGTGCCAGCAGGGACGGAGCGGGTGCCTACGAGCAGTACTTC. Protein product: CASRDGAGAYEQYF.

The J gene is TRBJ2-3, the V gene TRBV5-4; 7 nucleotides line up with TRBD2. Germline CDR1 reads SGHNT; CDR2 reads YYREEE (reference sequence). V trimming: 4 bases; J trimming: 3 bases; junction bases outside the gene matches: 11. The length of the CDR3 is 16 residues. For the CDR3, the DNA is TGTGCCAGCAGCGCCACCGGGACTATAAGAACAGATACGCAGTATTTT. Residues: CASSATGTIRTDTQYF.

V is TRBV4-1 and J is TRBJ1-2, with a possible D match to TRBD1 (6 bases). The CDR3 runs to 16 residues. Germline CDR1 MGHRA, CDR2 YSYEKL. Trimming took off 3 bases at V and 1 base at J, with 15 bases between the two ends. In nucleotides, the CDR3 is TGCGCCAGCAGCCAGAGCCGGGACACCCTTAACTATGGCTACACCTTC. Its protein is CASSQSRDTLNYGYTF.

This sequence joins TRBV6-4 and TRBJ2-3; a weak D match, TRBD2 (5 bases). V was pared by 5 bases and J by 2 bases, with 14 bases between. The CDR3 totals 15 residues. Germline V CDR1 and CDR2: MRHNA, SNTAGT. The CDR3 is CASSYGSSTTDTQYF. DNA of the CDR3: TGTGCCAGCAGTTATGGGAGTAGTACCACAGATACGCAGTATTTT.

This chain joins TRBV28 and TRBJ2-3; possible D gene TRBD2, 5 bases. The V gene lost 2 bases and the J gene lost 1 base, with 13 bases spanning the gap. Germline V lookup: CDR1 MDHEN, CDR2 SYDVKM. CDR3 length: 16 amino acids. CDR3 protein: CASSLTGEYRTDTQYF. The DNA of the CDR3 is TGTGCCAGCAGTTTAACCGGGGAGTATCGCACAGATACGCAGTATTTT.

The sample holds many counts of this clonotype. The chain links TRBV27 to TRBJ2-6, with 7 bases that match TRBD1. The germline CDR1 and CDR2 sequences are MNHEY and SMNVEV (reference sequence). Trimming cost V 1 base and J 1 base; bases outside gene matches: 7. This CDR3 comprises 18 residues. Written as DNA, the CDR3 is TGTGCCAGCAGTTTATTGTCAGGGGGAAGTTCTGGGGCCAACGTCCTGACTTTC. Translation gives CASSLLSGGSSGANVLTF.

This clonotype has just a few counts. This rearrangement joins TRBV12-5 to TRBJ2-7; TRBD1 agrees at 10 bases. V was clipped by 0 bases and J by 1 base; unmatched bases: 6. In germline, CDR1 is LGHNT, CDR2 FRNRAP. The CDR3 contains 17 residues. CDR3 in amino acids: CASGLVRSDRGSYEQYF. The DNA for the CDR3 is TGTGCTAGTGGTTTGGTAAGGTCGGACAGGGGGTCCTACGAGCAGTACTTC.

This clonotype was counted ten times or more. In DNA form, the CDR3 reads TGCAGTGCTAGAGATCCAGGCGGGAATCAGCCCCAGCATTTT. Amino acids: CSARDPGGNQPQHF. V is TRBV20-1 and J is TRBJ1-5; D is ambiguous. Germline V gives CDR1 DFQATT, CDR2 SNEGSKA (reference sequence). The V end lost 0 bases, the J end lost 4 bases, and 10 bases lay between the germline ends. The CDR3 is made up of 14 amino acids.

This clonotype came up many times. This chain's CDR3 is CASSQKILGQGGQPQHF. CDR3 DNA sequence: TGTGCCAGCAGTCAAAAAATTCTGGGACAGGGCGGACAGCCCCAGCATTTT. The V and J genes are TRBV12-3 or TRBV12-4 and TRBJ1-5, with 9 nucleotides matching TRBD1. The CDR3 runs 17 residues. The ends lost 5 bases at V and 7 bases at J; junction bases unmatched: 15.

The rearrangement uses TRBV27 and TRBJ2-1, with 8 nucleotides matching TRBD1. Looked up from germline, CDR1 is MNHEY and CDR2 is SMNVEV (reference sequence). With 4 bases clipped from V and 7 bases from J, the junction kept 12 bases outside the gene matches. This CDR3 has 16 amino acids. CDR3 nucleotides: TGTGCCAGCAGTTCGCTTGACCGGGACAGGCAGAATGAGCAGTTCTTC. Protein product: CASSSLDRDRQNEQFF.

The chain is built from TRBV10-3 and TRBJ2-5; D is perhaps TRBD1 or TRBD2 (6 bases each). CDR3 size: 13 residues. CDR1 ENHRY and CDR2 SYGVKD come from the germline V gene. The ends were cut back, 6 bases at V and 5 bases at J, with 13 bases in the middle. CDR3 sequence (DNA): TGTGCCATCAGGGAGGGGGGAGAGGAGACCCAGTACTTC. Its protein product is CAIREGGEETQYF.